Presented here are 20 T cell receptor beta chains from one specimen sequenced in a study of CD8 T cells in ankylosing spondylitis. Using its own MiXCR run on the 5' RACE reads, TCRdb lists one record per CDR3 protein. The profile covers 250,000 or so distinct CDR3 sequences, with over 15% appearing a single time and around 32% taken by the ten largest. The sequenced sample consisted of blood, either unsorted or a sorted T cell fraction (not recorded which). The receptor set was obtained from a male donor with ankylosing spondylitis or in good health (not recorded which).

The chain couples TRBV4-1 to TRBJ2-7; no reliable D call. The CDR3 extends over 16 amino acids. The V gene's germline CDR1 is MGHRA and CDR2 YSYEKL. Trimming cost V 1 base and J 5 bases, with 18 bases left between them. The CDR3 nucleotides are TGCGCCAGCAGCCAAGGGGCAGTTTTGCCCCCGGACGAGCAGTACTTC. This encodes CASSQGAVLPPDEQYF.

This clonotype was seen a handful of times. CDR3: CASSWGTTDLGETQYF. The CDR3 nucleotides read TGTGCCAGCAGCTGGGGGACTACCGATTTGGGAGAGACCCAGTACTTC. This rearrangement joins TRBV5-6 to TRBJ2-5; TRBD2 agrees at 7 bases. The V and J ends lost 3 bases and 4 bases, in that order; junction bases with no gene match: 12. Germline assignment: CDR1 SGHDT and CDR2 YYEEEE. This CDR3 region has 16 residues.

The chain joins TRBV27 to TRBJ2-7; 11 bases align to TRBD1. Trimming cost V 8 bases and J 4 bases; bases outside gene matches: 10. The CDR3 is 15 amino acids. Germline values: CDR1 MNHEY, CDR2 SMNVEV (reference sequence). This CDR3 is CASSPPGQGGYEQYF. The DNA for the CDR3 is TGTGCCAGCTCCCCTCCGGGACAGGGGGGGTACGAGCAGTACTTC.

The chain has TRBV9 and TRBJ2-3; TRBD2 agrees at 9 bases. The germline gives CDR1 SGDLS, CDR2 YYNGEE. The CDR3 is 17 amino acids. V gave up 1 base and J gave up 4 bases; unmatched junction bases: 10. CDR3 sequence: CASSVRSSGEDPDTQYF. Written as DNA, the CDR3 is TGTGCCAGCAGCGTACGGTCTAGCGGGGAGGACCCAGATACGCAGTATTTT.

The chain joins TRBV12-3 or TRBV12-4 to TRBJ2-3; D tentatively reads TRBD1 or TRBD2 (5 bases each). V was cut by 7 bases and J by 2 bases, with 13 bases left in between. The CDR3 is 14 amino acids. The DNA of the CDR3 is TGTGCCAGCACCCCAGTGGGGGTCACAGATACGCAGTATTTT. Amino acids: CASTPVGVTDTQYF.

This clonotype was detected only a few times. The V call is TRBV12-3 or TRBV12-4, the J call TRBJ2-1, with TRBD2 matching 9 bases. The trim removed 6 bases at V and 0 bases at J, leaving 9 bases unmatched. The CDR3 is 17 residues long. CDR3 amino acids: CASRDSGSGSSYNEQFF. The DNA for the CDR3 is TGTGCCAGCAGGGATAGCGGGAGTGGGAGCTCCTACAATGAGCAGTTCTTC.

The chain combines TRBV7-2 with TRBJ2-3; perhaps TRBD2 as D (5 bases). The CDR3 runs to 13 residues. V was clipped by 6 bases and J by 4 bases, with 11 bases between them. Germline V gives CDR1 SGHTA, CDR2 FQGNSA. CDR3 sequence reads: CASSSDSPDTQYF. The CDR3 DNA is TGTGCCAGCAGTTCGGACTCTCCAGATACGCAGTATTTT.

The chain employs TRBV6-1 and TRBJ2-1; possibly TRBD1 for D (5 bases). Germline lookup yields CDR1 MNHNS and CDR2 SASEGT. V gave up 2 bases and J gave up 3 bases, with 14 bases separating them. CDR3 size: 16 residues. This chain's CDR3 is CASSESRPGLYNEQFF. CDR3 nucleotides: TGTGCCAGCAGTGAATCTAGGCCAGGGCTCTACAATGAGCAGTTCTTC.

The rearrangement uses TRBV15 and TRBJ2-5; no definite D call. CDR3 length equals 16 residues. In germline, CDR1 is LNHNV, CDR2 YYDKDF (reference sequence). With 6 bases removed from V and 0 bases from J, the gap between germline ends came to 17 bases. The CDR3 DNA sequence: TGTGCCACCAGTATAGCCCAGGACGAGAACCAAGAGACCCAGTACTTC. It yields the protein CATSIAQDENQETQYF.

The V gene is TRBV13, the J gene TRBJ1-4; D may be TRBD1 (5 bases). CDR3 length: 16 residues. The germline CDR1 and CDR2 sequences are PRHDT and FYEKMQ (reference sequence). Trimming removed 0 bases from V and 0 bases from J, with 8 bases in between. CDR3 loop: CASSLGDSATNEKLFF. The DNA for the CDR3 is TGTGCCAGCAGCTTAGGCGACAGTGCAACTAATGAAAAACTGTTTTTT.

The genes are TRBV29-1 and TRBJ2-1; D is uncertain. V was cut by 1 base and J by 6 bases, with 10 bases left in between. Per the germline V gene, CDR1 is SQVTM and CDR2 is ANQGSEA. The CDR3 sequence is 13 residues long. In DNA, the CDR3 is TGCAGCGTTGAAGGGGCCCGAATCAATGAGCAGTTCTTC. It yields the protein CSVEGARINEQFF.

This clonotype was detected ten times or more. J is TRBJ2-1 and V is TRBV12-3 or TRBV12-4, with D unresolved. V lost 0 bases and J 2 bases, leaving 11 bases between the germline ends. This CDR3 spans 16 amino acids. CDR3: CASSLAGDGAYNEQFF. DNA of the CDR3: TGTGCCAGCAGTTTAGCGGGTGACGGTGCCTACAATGAGCAGTTCTTC.

This clonotype has a single count. The CDR3 is CASSLLVAPGGEQFF. CDR3 coding DNA: TGTGCCAGCAGTTTGCTAGTCGCCCCGGGGGGTGAGCAGTTCTTC. The chain combines TRBV12-3 or TRBV12-4 with TRBJ2-1; 7 bases are a match to TRBD2. The CDR3 consists of 15 residues. Trimming cost V 3 bases and J 9 bases; bases outside gene matches: 11.

Only a few counts were recorded for this clonotype. J is TRBJ1-2 and V is TRBV9; 9 bases map to TRBD1. The J segment lost 6 bases and the V segment lost 1 base, leaving 1 base of the junction unmatched. The V gene's germline CDR1 is SGDLS and CDR2 YYNGEE. CDR3 length: 13 amino acids. In DNA form, the CDR3 reads TGTGCCAGCAGCGTAAGGACAGGGGATGGCTACACCTTC. Translated: CASSVRTGDGYTF.

Only a few counts were recorded for this clonotype. V and J are TRBV27 and TRBJ2-1; D is possibly TRBD2 (6 bases). The germline V gene has CDR1 MNHEY and CDR2 SMNVEV (reference sequence). Trimming stripped 1 base from V and 10 bases from J, with 14 bases between. CDR3 length: 14 amino acids. The CDR3 here is CASSLWNGAGEQFF. The CDR3 region has the DNA TGTGCCAGCAGTTTATGGAACGGGGCGGGGGAGCAGTTCTTC.

The chain joins TRBV10-2 to TRBJ2-3, with 8 bases matching TRBD2. This CDR3 comprises 15 residues. Germline CDR1 WSHSY, CDR2 SAAADI. The J segment lost 0 bases and the V segment lost 2 bases, leaving 1 base of the junction unmatched. The CDR3: CASSEASGSTDTQYF. In nucleotides, the CDR3 is TGCGCCAGCAGTGAGGCTAGCGGGAGCACAGATACGCAGTATTTT.

This clonotype was observed a few times. The rearrangement links TRBV6-1 to TRBJ2-1; 10 nucleotides agree with TRBD2. The CDR3 runs to 14 residues. Losses at the gene ends were 6 bases for V and 5 bases for J; bases not matched to a gene: 4. In germline, CDR1 is MNHNS, CDR2 SASEGT. The CDR3 loop reads CASSGLADHNEQFF. The DNA for the CDR3 is TGTGCCAGCAGCGGACTAGCGGACCACAATGAGCAGTTCTTC.

This clonotype was found a few times. CDR3 DNA sequence: TGTGCCAGCAGCCCCGGGACACCGCCCTCATCAACCCAGTACTTC. This codes for CASSPGTPPSSTQYF. V is TRBV12-3 or TRBV12-4 and J is TRBJ2-5; the D gene is possibly TRBD1 (6 bases). The CDR3 extends over 15 amino acids. The V gene lost 6 bases and the J gene lost 8 bases, with 22 bases spanning the gap.

This clonotype was observed a handful of times. This chain links TRBV14 with TRBJ2-3; D uncertain. Germline V CDR1 and CDR2: SGHDN, FVKESK. The CDR3 is 12 amino acids. Trimming pared 1 base from V and 6 bases from J, leaving 5 bases between. CDR3 residues: CASSQVPDTQYF. The CDR3 nucleotides read TGTGCCAGCAGCCAAGTCCCGGATACGCAGTATTTT.

CDR3 DNA: TGCGCCAGCAGCCAAGATAGGCACAGCTCCTACGAGCAGTACTTC. Encoded protein: CASSQDRHSSYEQYF. The rearrangement links TRBV4-3 to TRBJ2-7; no clear D. Per germline, CDR1 LGHNA and CDR2 YSLEER. The CDR3 contains 15 residues. Between the trimmed V and J ends, which lost 0 bases and 0 bases, there was a span of 9 bases.